This is a list of T cell receptor beta chains from one sample in a study of cytotoxic CD8 clonotypes in ibrutinib-treated CLL. Sequenced by immunoSEQ multiplex PCR; TCRdb stores in-frame clones only, minus some. The profile shows some 150,000 clones, 76% of them singletons. Sequencing was performed on PBMCs, taken after 24 months of ibrutinib treatment. The receptors were sampled from a human donor with chronic lymphocytic leukemia. Both conserved end residues are part of each CDR3. The order of the fields is clone size, J gene, D gene, V gene, CDR3 DNA, CDR3 protein. D genes are given only for firm matches. Size values are once, few and many counts, or a class for expanded clones, and some rows have none.

clone_size: -; j_call: TRBJ1-2; d_call: -; v_call: TRBV5-4; cdr3_nt: TGTGCCAGCAGCCCGGACAGTAACTATGGCTACACCTTC; cdr3_aa: CASSPDSNYGYTF
clone_size: -; j_call: TRBJ1-1; d_call: -; v_call: TRBV6-5; cdr3_nt: TGTGCCAGCAGCAGACAGTGGGACACTGAAGCTTTCTTT; cdr3_aa: CASSRQWDTEAFF
clone_size: -; j_call: TRBJ1-4; d_call: -; v_call: TRBV6-1; cdr3_nt: TGTGCCAGCAGTGAAGTCGGGGGAACTAATGAAAAACTGTTTTTT; cdr3_aa: CASSEVGGTNEKLFF
clone_size: -; j_call: TRBJ2-2; d_call: TRBD2; v_call: TRBV25-1; cdr3_nt: TGTGCCAGCGCCGGGGGGGCCGGGGAGCTGTTTTTT; cdr3_aa: CASAGGAGELFF
clone_size: -; j_call: TRBJ2-1; d_call: -; v_call: TRBV9; cdr3_nt: TGTGCCAGCAGCGTAGGTGGGAGCGAGCAGTTCTTC; cdr3_aa: CASSVGGSEQFF
clone_size: -; j_call: TRBJ1-2; d_call: -; v_call: TRBV5-1; cdr3_nt: TGCGCCAGCAGGTGGGAGTCAGCTGGCTATGGCTACACCTTC; cdr3_aa: CASRWESAGYGYTF
clone_size: -; j_call: TRBJ1-1; d_call: TRBD1; v_call: TRBV7-9; cdr3_nt: TGTGCCAGCGTTACGACAGGGATGGCTGAAGCTTTCTTT; cdr3_aa: CASVTTGMAEAFF
clone_size: -; j_call: TRBJ2-1; d_call: TRBD2; v_call: TRBV15; cdr3_nt: TGTGCCACCAGCAGAGACCGACTAGCGTCCTACAATGAGCAGTTCTTC; cdr3_aa: CATSRDRLASYNEQFF
clone_size: -; j_call: TRBJ2-1; d_call: TRBD2; v_call: TRBV5-1; cdr3_nt: TGCGCCAGCAGCCCCACTAGCGGGGGGGCCCATTCCTACAATGAGCAGTTCTTC; cdr3_aa: CASSPTSGGAHSYNEQFF
clone_size: -; j_call: TRBJ2-7; d_call: -; v_call: TRBV21-1; cdr3_nt: TGTGCCAGCAGCAGGGGGACAGGCCGCCCCTACGAGCAGTACTTC; cdr3_aa: CASSRGTGRPYEQYF
clone_size: -; j_call: TRBJ2-5; d_call: -; v_call: TRBV9; cdr3_nt: TGTGCCAGCAGCGTAGGCGCGACCAAAGAGACCCAGTACTTC; cdr3_aa: CASSVGATKETQYF
clone_size: -; j_call: TRBJ2-5; d_call: -; v_call: TRBV6-1; cdr3_nt: TGTGCCAGCAGTGAAAGTTCCCAAGAGACCCAGTACTTC; cdr3_aa: CASSESSQETQYF
clone_size: -; j_call: TRBJ2-7; d_call: TRBD1; v_call: TRBV7-6; cdr3_nt: TGTGCCAGCAGCTTAGATACCAGGGGGTACGAGCAGTACTTC; cdr3_aa: CASSLDTRGYEQYF
clone_size: -; j_call: TRBJ2-6; d_call: TRBD1; v_call: TRBV5-4; cdr3_nt: TGTGCCAGCAGCTTGGTCGGACAGGGGGCCGGGGCCAACGTCCTGACTTTC; cdr3_aa: CASSLVGQGAGANVLTF
clone_size: -; j_call: TRBJ2-3; d_call: TRBD2; v_call: TRBV28; cdr3_nt: TGTGCCAGCAAACCGGGGGGGGGCACAGATACGCAGTATTTT; cdr3_aa: CASKPGGGTDTQYF
clone_size: -; j_call: TRBJ2-3; d_call: -; v_call: TRBV7-2; cdr3_nt: TGTGCCAGCAGCCCCTACGGCGATACGCAGTATTTT; cdr3_aa: CASSPYGDTQYF
clone_size: -; j_call: TRBJ1-3; d_call: -; v_call: TRBV5-8; cdr3_nt: TGTGCCAGCAGCTTGCTGCGAAACACCATATATTTT; cdr3_aa: CASSLLRNTIYF
clone_size: -; j_call: TRBJ2-6; d_call: -; v_call: TRBV18; cdr3_nt: TGTGCCAGCTCACCACAGAATGTGGCATCTGGGGCCAACGTCCTGACTTTC; cdr3_aa: CASSPQNVASGANVLTF
clone_size: -; j_call: TRBJ2-3; d_call: -; v_call: TRBV23-1; cdr3_nt: TGCGCCAGCAGTCAATCGTTTGCGGATACGCAGTATTTT; cdr3_aa: CASSQSFADTQYF
clone_size: -; j_call: TRBJ1-2; d_call: TRBD1; v_call: TRBV11-2; cdr3_nt: TGTGCCAGCAGCTTCCTCAGGGGGGACGGCTACACCTTC; cdr3_aa: CASSFLRGDGYTF
clone_size: once; j_call: TRBJ1-4; d_call: TRBD1; v_call: TRBV19; cdr3_nt: TGTGCCACCGGGACAGGCGAAAAACTGTTTTTT; cdr3_aa: CATGTGEKLFF
clone_size: -; j_call: TRBJ1-1; d_call: -; v_call: TRBV6-1; cdr3_nt: TGTGCCAGCAGTCAGGACTCACTGAACACTGAAGCTTTCTTT; cdr3_aa: CASSQDSLNTEAFF
clone_size: -; j_call: TRBJ2-7; d_call: TRBD1; v_call: TRBV4-3; cdr3_nt: TGCGCCAGCAGCCAAGCGTACAGGGGAGAAGTAGGCTACGAGCAGTACTTC; cdr3_aa: CASSQAYRGEVGYEQYF
clone_size: -; j_call: TRBJ2-3; d_call: TRBD2; v_call: TRBV18; cdr3_nt: TGTGCCAGCTCACGGCCGGGACTAGCGATTGCAGATACGCAGTATTTT; cdr3_aa: CASSRPGLAIADTQYF
clone_size: once; j_call: TRBJ2-5; d_call: -; v_call: TRBV5-1; cdr3_nt: TGCGCCAGCAGCCCCCTCGGTGAGACCCAGTACTTC; cdr3_aa: CASSPLGETQYF
clone_size: -; j_call: TRBJ1-4; d_call: -; v_call: TRBV4-3; cdr3_nt: TGCGCCAGCAGCCAAGATGGGGGAAATGAAAAACTGTTTTTT; cdr3_aa: CASSQDGGNEKLFF
clone_size: -; j_call: TRBJ2-7; d_call: -; v_call: TRBV5-1; cdr3_nt: TGCGCCAGCAGCTTGGGCCGCGACTACGAGCAGTACTTC; cdr3_aa: CASSLGRDYEQYF
clone_size: few; j_call: TRBJ2-1; d_call: -; v_call: TRBV21-1; cdr3_nt: TGTGCCAGCAGCAAAATTATTCGGAGGAGGCTATTCTTGAGGGGCTACAATGAGCAGTTCTTC; cdr3_aa: CASSKIIRRRLFLRGYNEQFF
clone_size: -; j_call: TRBJ2-5; d_call: -; v_call: TRBV11-2; cdr3_nt: TGTGCCAGCAGCACCGGACAGTGGGAGACCCAGTACTTC; cdr3_aa: CASSTGQWETQYF
clone_size: -; j_call: TRBJ2-3; d_call: -; v_call: TRBV30; cdr3_nt: TGTGCCTGCGCCCGAGGGACGGAAAACACAGATACGCAGTATTTT; cdr3_aa: CACARGTENTDTQYF
clone_size: -; j_call: TRBJ1-1; d_call: -; v_call: TRBV6-4; cdr3_nt: TGTGCCAGCAGTGCTAGGCTTAACACTGAAGCTTTCTTT; cdr3_aa: CASSARLNTEAFF
clone_size: -; j_call: TRBJ1-1; d_call: -; v_call: TRBV18; cdr3_nt: TGTGCCAGCTCACCGATGGGTCTTCCTGAAGCTTTCTTT; cdr3_aa: CASSPMGLPEAFF
clone_size: -; j_call: TRBJ2-2; d_call: -; v_call: TRBV6-1; cdr3_nt: TGTGCCAGCAGTGGGCCCGGGCGCGCGAACACCGGGGAGCTGTTTTTT; cdr3_aa: CASSGPGRANTGELFF
clone_size: -; j_call: TRBJ1-4; d_call: -; v_call: TRBV4-2; cdr3_nt: TGTGCCAGCAGCCAACCCATGGATGAAAAACTGTTTTTT; cdr3_aa: CASSQPMDEKLFF
clone_size: -; j_call: TRBJ2-7; d_call: -; v_call: TRBV28; cdr3_nt: TGTGCCAGCAGTTTGCTTGGCTACGAGCAGTACTTC; cdr3_aa: CASSLLGYEQYF
clone_size: -; j_call: TRBJ2-3; d_call: TRBD2; v_call: TRBV9; cdr3_nt: TGTGCCAGCAGCGCCCCTGGTACTAGCGCAGATACGCAGTATTTT; cdr3_aa: CASSAPGTSADTQYF
clone_size: -; j_call: TRBJ1-3; d_call: -; v_call: TRBV5-6; cdr3_nt: TGTGCCAGCAGCTTGGGTTGGGCAGGGGGAAACACCATATATTTT; cdr3_aa: CASSLGWAGGNTIYF
clone_size: -; j_call: TRBJ2-2; d_call: -; v_call: TRBV9; cdr3_nt: TGTGCCAGCAGCCCCCAGGGGCTGAACACCGGGGAGCTGTTTTTT; cdr3_aa: CASSPQGLNTGELFF
clone_size: -; j_call: TRBJ1-2; d_call: -; v_call: TRBV6-5; cdr3_nt: TGTGCCAGCAGTTACGTGGCGGCCACTGGCTACACCTTC; cdr3_aa: CASSYVAATGYTF
clone_size: -; j_call: TRBJ1-1; d_call: -; v_call: TRBV19; cdr3_nt: TGTGCCAGTAGTACAACATTGAACACTGAAGCTTTCTTT; cdr3_aa: CASSTTLNTEAFF
clone_size: -; j_call: TRBJ2-5; d_call: TRBD2; v_call: TRBV19; cdr3_nt: TGTGCCAGTAGTGGGACCGGGAGGAGGCAAGAGACCCAGTACTTC; cdr3_aa: CASSGTGRRQETQYF
clone_size: -; j_call: TRBJ2-5; d_call: -; v_call: TRBV7-2; cdr3_nt: TGTGCCAGCAGCCCCCCGACCCTACGGGGGGAGACCCAGTACTTC; cdr3_aa: CASSPPTLRGETQYF
clone_size: -; j_call: TRBJ2-3; d_call: TRBD2; v_call: TRBV5-4; cdr3_nt: TGTGCCAGCAGCGTACCCCTAGCGGAAGCAGATACGCAGTATTTT; cdr3_aa: CASSVPLAEADTQYF
clone_size: -; j_call: TRBJ2-7; d_call: -; v_call: TRBV28; cdr3_nt: TGTGCCAGCAGTACCCAAGCGGGCCTAGCCTACGAGCAGTACTTC; cdr3_aa: CASSTQAGLAYEQYF
clone_size: -; j_call: TRBJ2-7; d_call: -; v_call: TRBV18; cdr3_nt: TGTGCCAGCTCACCACCGTCAGGCTCCTACGAGCAGTACTTC; cdr3_aa: CASSPPSGSYEQYF
clone_size: -; j_call: TRBJ2-3; d_call: TRBD1; v_call: TRBV19; cdr3_nt: TGTGCCAGTAGTAAGGGGACAGAGCTATATACGCAGTATTTT; cdr3_aa: CASSKGTELYTQYF
clone_size: -; j_call: TRBJ1-4; d_call: -; v_call: TRBV30; cdr3_nt: TGTGCCTGGAGTAGGCAGGGCGGTGAAAAACTGTTTTTT; cdr3_aa: CAWSRQGGEKLFF
clone_size: -; j_call: TRBJ1-5; d_call: TRBD1; v_call: TRBV18; cdr3_nt: TGTGCCAGCTCACCGCGGCAGGGGGTGGGTCAGCCCCAGCATTTT; cdr3_aa: CASSPRQGVGQPQHF
clone_size: -; j_call: TRBJ2-5; d_call: TRBD1; v_call: TRBV5-1; cdr3_nt: TGCGCCAGCAGCTTGGCGACAGGGGGGCCCCAGTACTTC; cdr3_aa: CASSLATGGPQYF
clone_size: -; j_call: TRBJ1-5; d_call: -; v_call: TRBV9; cdr3_nt: TGTGCCAGCAGCGTAGGGCCGGGGAGCAATCAGCCCCAGCATTTT; cdr3_aa: CASSVGPGSNQPQHF
clone_size: -; j_call: TRBJ1-5; d_call: -; v_call: TRBV19; cdr3_nt: TGTGCCAGTAGTGGGGCAGGGGCCGCGGGGCCCCAGCATTTT; cdr3_aa: CASSGAGAAGPQHF
clone_size: few; j_call: TRBJ2-2; d_call: -; v_call: TRBV11-2; cdr3_nt: TGTGCCAGCAGCTTAGAGGGGTATCGCAGGGCGTGGGACGGGGAGCTGTTTTTT; cdr3_aa: CASSLEGYRRAWDGELFF
clone_size: -; j_call: TRBJ1-2; d_call: -; v_call: TRBV28; cdr3_nt: TGTGCCAGCAGCCGCGGGACGCGGGGCTACACCTTC; cdr3_aa: CASSRGTRGYTF
clone_size: few; j_call: TRBJ1-6; d_call: -; v_call: TRBV30; cdr3_nt: TGTGCCTGGACTCGCTCGCTACCCGATTCACCCCTCCACTTT; cdr3_aa: CAWTRSLPDSPLHF